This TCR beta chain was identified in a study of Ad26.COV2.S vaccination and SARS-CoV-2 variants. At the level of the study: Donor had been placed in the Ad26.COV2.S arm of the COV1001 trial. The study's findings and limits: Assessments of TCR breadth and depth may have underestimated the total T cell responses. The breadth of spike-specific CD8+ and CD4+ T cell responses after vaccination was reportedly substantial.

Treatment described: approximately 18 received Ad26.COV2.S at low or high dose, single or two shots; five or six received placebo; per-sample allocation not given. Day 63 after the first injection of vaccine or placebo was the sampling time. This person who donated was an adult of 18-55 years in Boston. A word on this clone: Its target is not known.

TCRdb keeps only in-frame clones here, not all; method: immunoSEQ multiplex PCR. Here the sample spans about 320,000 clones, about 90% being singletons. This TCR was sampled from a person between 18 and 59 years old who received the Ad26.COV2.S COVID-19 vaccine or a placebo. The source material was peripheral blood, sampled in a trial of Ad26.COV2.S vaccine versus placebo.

The CDR3 nucleotides are TGTGCCAGCAGCTTGGACCCACGGGACAATGAGCAGTTCTTC. It encodes CASSLDPRDNEQFF. V is TRBV7-2 and J is TRBJ2-1; D gene uncertain. Deletions cut 3 bases from V and 5 bases from J, with 11 bases between. This CDR3 is built from 14 residues. Per germline, CDR1 SGHTA and CDR2 FQGNSA.